This entry describes one T cell receptor (beta chain). Its matching antigen is unknown. Here immunoSEQ multiplex PCR was the method, and the copy in TCRdb shows in-frame clones only, minus some. Seen here are around 5,000 clones, approximately 67% observed once, and the top ten hold under 75%. This record belongs to a study of OX40 agonist ivuxolimab in advanced cancers. Study-level background: Three patients got partial responses; one had hepatocellular carcinoma and two had cutaneous melanoma. The study, taken as a whole, reports: Clonal expansion among partial responders at 0.1-3.0 mg/kg ranked near the lowest.

The CDR3 has 15 residues. Germline-derived CDR1 and CDR2 are SGHVS and FNYEAQ. V shed 6 bases and J 2 bases; nucleotides not matched to a gene: 9. The J gene is TRBJ2-5, the V gene TRBV7-6; 7 bases are shared with TRBD2. This clonotype was sampled from an adult with an advanced solid tumor such as melanoma, head and neck, liver or kidney cancer. The input for sequencing was CD4+ or CD8+ T cells sorted from blood, taken in a trial of the OX40 agonist ivuxolimab. CDR3: CASSHKRGVQETQYF. The DNA of the CDR3 is TGTGCCAGCAGTCATAAGCGGGGAGTACAAGAGACCCAGTACTTC. Supplemented by reference TRBV7-6 and TRBJ2-5, the full variable domain reads GAGVSQSPRYKVTKRGQDVALRCDPISGHVSLYWYRQALGQGPEFLTYFNYEAQQDKSGLPNDRFSAERPEGSISTLTIQRTEQRDSAMYRCASSHKRGVQETQYFGPGTRLLVL.